These 21 T cell receptor beta chains share one sample of origin, sequenced in a study of tumor and adjacent non-tumor tissue in lung cancer. RNA was extracted from bulk tissue without any cell sorting. TCRbeta libraries were built with three rounds of nested PCR, modified from ARM-PCR. MiXCR, applied by TCRdb to the multiplex PCR reads, yields one record per CDR3 protein. The sample records under 140,000 distinct CDR3 sequences, about 80% being singletons. The sample comprised lung tumor tissue. Every receptor here comes from a man between 65 and 85 years old with non-small cell lung cancer.

On this clonotype itself: This may come from a read error, since a much larger clone is one base off. The rearrangement uses TRBV11-2 and TRBJ2-1, with D possibly called TRBD1 or TRBD2 (5 bases each). Germline values: CDR1 SGHAT, CDR2 FQNNGV. The CDR3 consists of 15 residues. CDR3 sequence (DNA): TGTGCCAACAGCTTCGGAGGAACGGGGCGTAATGAGCAGTTCTTC. Translating gives CANSFGGTGRNEQFF.

As for this clonotype: A much larger clonotype is one base distant, so this may be a read error. The chain has TRBV7-9 and TRBJ2-3; no firm D call. CDR3 size: 13 residues. Germline CDR1 and CDR2: SEHNR and FQNEAQ (reference sequence). The DNA for the CDR3 is TGTGCCAACAGCTCATCCTTCACAGATACGCAGTATTTT. Protein sequence: CANSSSFTDTQYF.

With regard to this clonotype: Germline and junction disagree at one end, which may indicate a read error. The chain uses TRBV20-1 and TRBJ2-1, with D perhaps TRBD1 or TRBD2 (5 bases each). Germline V CDR1 and CDR2: DFQATT, SNEGSKA (reference sequence). This CDR3 contains 16 residues. In DNA form, the CDR3 reads TGCAGTGCTAGATCTACCAGGGAGAGCTCCTACAATGAACAGTTCTTC. Encoded protein: CSARSTRESSYNEQFF.

On this clonotype itself: A much larger clone differs from this one at a single base, so this may be a read error. V is TRBV5-1 and J is TRBJ2-7; no clear D gene. The germline V gene encodes CDR1 SGHRS and CDR2 YFSETQ. Trimming cost V 6 bases and J 0 bases, with 7 bases left between them. The CDR3 length is 12 residues. The CDR3 nucleotides read TGCGCCAGCAACTCAAGCTCCTACGAGCAGTACTTC. Its translation is CASNSSSYEQYF.

Note on this clonotype: This may stem from a read error, because a much larger clone lies one nucleotide away. This chain joins TRBV28 and TRBJ2-3; 7 bases match TRBD1. V was clipped by 8 bases and J by 2 bases; unmatched bases: 10. This CDR3 spans 15 amino acids. The germline V gene encodes CDR1 MDHEN and CDR2 SYDVKM. The CDR3 loop reads CASLTTGTVTDTQYF. CDR3 nucleotides: TGTGCCAGCCTTACCACCGGGACAGTCACAGATACGCAGTATTTT.

This clonotype was counted ten times or more. This chain joins TRBV10-1 and TRBJ2-3; 7 bases are a match to TRBD1. Germline loops: CDR1 WNHNN, CDR2 SYGVQD (reference sequence). With V trimmed by 6 bases and J by 1 base, 4 bases remained unmatched. There are 14 residues in the CDR3. CDR3 sequence reads: CASSRDSRTDTQYF. The CDR3 region has the DNA TGCGCCAGCAGCCGGGACAGTCGCACAGATACGCAGTATTTT.

As for this clonotype: A read error may account for a junction end that differs from germline. The chain has TRBV4-1 and TRBJ2-2; TRBD1 might be the D (8 bases). Germline CDR1 is MGHRA and CDR2 is YSYEKL. The CDR3 is made up of 15 amino acids. The CDR3 nucleotides are TGCGCAAGCAGCCAGTGGACAGGGCGCAGCGGGGAGCTGTTATTT. Translation: CASSQWTGRSGELLF.

Comments on this clonotype: The junction departs from germline at one end; a sequencing error may be responsible. The CDR3 nucleotides are TGTACCAGCAGTCAGGGACTAGGCAATACGAATGAGCAGTTCTTC. Translating it yields CTSSQGLGNTNEQFF. This rearrangement joins TRBV6-2 or TRBV6-3 to TRBJ2-1, with 8 bases matching TRBD2. CDR1 and CDR2 (germline): MNHEY, SVGEGT. The CDR3 is 15 amino acids.

As for this clonotype: Germline and junction disagree at one end, which may indicate a read error. This rearrangement joins TRBV11-3 to TRBJ1-1; D uncertain. Per germline, CDR1 SGHNT and CDR2 YENEEA. This CDR3 is 16 amino acids long. CDR3 sequence: CAFSLFSIRMNTESFF. The CDR3 DNA reads TGTGCCTTCAGCTTATTCAGCATCAGGATGAACACTGAATCTTTCTTT.

Notes on this clonotype: This may be a read error: a much more frequent sequence differs by one nucleotide. The J gene is TRBJ1-2, the V gene TRBV28; D might be TRBD1 (5 bases). The CDR3 totals 16 residues. The germline V gene encodes CDR1 MDHEN and CDR2 SYDVKM. The CDR3 loop reads CTSTETWDGPGYGYTF. CDR3 coding DNA: TGTACCAGCACCGAGACCTGGGACGGACCAGGGTATGGCTACACCTTC.

The gene calls are TRBV29-1 and TRBJ2-4, with D perhaps TRBD2 (5 bases). V lost 3 bases to trimming and J lost 4 bases, with 13 bases between them. CDR1 is SQVTM and CDR2 is ANQGSEA in the germline V gene. The CDR3 contains 14 residues. The CDR3 DNA reads TGCAGCGTTGATAACATGCTAGCTAAAAACATTCAGTACTTC. Its protein product is CSVDNMLAKNIQYF.

On this clonotype itself: Being one base from a much bigger clone, this may be a read error. This chain joins TRBV4-3 and TRBJ1-3; D is unclear. Looked up from germline, CDR1 is LGHNA and CDR2 is YSLEER. The CDR3 is made up of 13 amino acids. Here the CDR3 DNA reads TGCGCCAGCAGCTTAAAAACTGGAGACACCATATATTTT. It encodes CASSLKTGDTIYF.

The CDR3 DNA reads TGTGCCAGCAGCGGGATCGGCATAAGCTACGAGCAGTACTTC. Translated, it gives CASSGIGISYEQYF. This chain uses TRBV11-2 with TRBJ2-7; no clear D gene. V was shortened by 5 bases and J by 3 bases, with 14 bases between the two germline ends. The germline CDR1 and CDR2 sequences are SGHAT and FQNNGV. There are 14 residues in the CDR3.

Note on this clonotype: The junction departs from germline at one end; a sequencing error may be responsible. The chain uses TRBV6-6 and TRBJ1-5, with TRBD1 matching 9 bases. CDR1 and CDR2 from the germline V gene are MNHNY and SVGAGI (reference sequence). This CDR3 is built from 15 residues. DNA of the CDR3: TGTGCCAGCAGTTGCCACCGGGACAGGGATCAGCCTCAGCATTTT. It is translated as CASSCHRDRDQPQHF.

Points on this clonotype: One end of the junction fails to match germline, which may point to a read error. The chain has TRBV12-3 or TRBV12-4 and TRBJ2-1, with D tentatively TRBD1 (5 bases). The CDR3 is 14 residues long. The CDR3 DNA follows: TGTGCCAGCAGTCTAGGGTGGGGCTCGGATGAGCAGTTATTC. Amino acids: CASSLGWGSDEQLF.

This clonotype was detected many times. The chain carries TRBV2 and TRBJ2-4; TRBD2 matches 14 bases. From germline, CDR1 is SNHLY and CDR2 FYNNEI. V shed 1 base and J 8 bases; nucleotides not matched to a gene: 7. The length of the CDR3 is 17 residues. As DNA, the CDR3 is TGTGCCAGCAGTGAAGGGACTAGCGGGAGGAGGTCGGACATTCAGTACTTC. Translated: CASSEGTSGRRSDIQYF.

Turning to this clonotype: Because the CDR3's place on the DNA is in doubt, the DNA is left out and the CDR3 is given as listed by TCRdb. Here the CDR3 reads CASISRRAGGYKQYF. The V and J genes are TRBV28 and TRBJ2-7; the D call of TRBD1 is as the table states it, not checked on the DNA. From its first to its last residue, the CDR3 has 15 amino acids. Germline-derived CDR1 and CDR2 are MDHEN and SYDVKM.

Notes on this clonotype: One end of the junction varies from germline; a read error may be responsible. This chain uses TRBV11-2 with TRBJ1-1; D gene unclear. From germline, CDR1 is SGHAT and CDR2 FQNNGV. The CDR3 loop spans 13 amino acids. CDR3 in DNA: TGTGCCAGCTGCTTAGAGACATCCGATAAACCTTTCTTT. Protein: CASCLETSDKPFF.

Regarding this clonotype: One end of the junction does not line up with germline, which may come from a read error. The chain combines TRBV20-1 with TRBJ1-5; a weak D match, TRBD1 (5 bases). CDR1 is DFQATT and CDR2 is SNEGSKA in the germline V gene (reference sequence). The CDR3 extends over 14 amino acids. The CDR3 coding sequence is TGCAGTGATCAAATACCCGGGGACGATCAGGCCCAGCATTTT. This sequence encodes CSDQIPGDDQAQHF.

A note on this clonotype: A clone one base away is much larger, so this may be a read error. This chain links TRBV5-1 with TRBJ1-1; no definite D call. Germline loops: CDR1 SGHRS, CDR2 YFSETQ. V was shortened by 7 bases and J by 0 bases, with 13 bases between the two germline ends. The CDR3 loop spans 14 amino acids. The CDR3 loop is CASGPIGLNTEAFF. In DNA form, the CDR3 reads TGCGCCAGCGGACCAATAGGGCTGAACACTGAAGCTTTCTTT.

About this clonotype: Because the CDR3 is missing its conserved closing phenylalanine or tryptophan, this is likely a read error. V is TRBV12-3 or TRBV12-4 and J is TRBJ2-2; D is ambiguous. This CDR3 region has 14 residues. The CDR3 region has the DNA TGTGCCAGCAGATACCGACCGAACACCTGGGAGCTGTTTCTT. Protein product: CASRYRPNTWELFL.